This T cell receptor beta chain was profiled in a study of blood T cell repertoires in COVID-19. Study in general: Collection of acute and convalescent COVID-19 samples took place in the United States, Italy and Spain. T cells, B-cell-depleted T cells, or PBMCs supplied cDNA or gDNA.

This clone was observed a single time. The table came from immunoSEQ multiplex PCR; TCRdb's copy has only in-frame clones and leaves some out. The table lists fewer than 60,000 clones, over 75% of them singletons, with roughly 13% in the top ten. CDR3 length: 12 amino acids. V was cut by 8 bases and J by 10 bases, with 12 bases left in between. Per germline, CDR1 LNHNV and CDR2 YYDKDF (reference sequence). The specimen sequenced was peripheral blood. The receptor's source is a human donor with active COVID-19. The donor label of this sample is uncertain. The chain recombines TRBV15 with TRBJ1-6; TRBD1 is a possible D gene (5 bases). CDR3 in amino acids: CATGGEVSPLHF. The DNA for the CDR3 is TGTGCCACCGGGGGGGAAGTCTCACCCCTCCACTTT.